The subject of this entry is one T cell receptor beta chain. The data originate from a study of T cell changes during pregnancy in multiple sclerosis. V lost 6 bases, J lost 3 bases, and 17 bases stayed unmatched. Germline CDR1 and CDR2: SQVTM and ANQGSEA. This CDR3 spans 17 amino acids. Libraries were prepared by immunoSEQ multiplex PCR; TCRdb keeps only in-frame clonotypes and omits some of them. The sample includes 35,000 to 45,000 clones, about nine tenths seen only once; the top ten take roughly 0.5%. The chain is built from TRBV29-1 and TRBJ2-3, with 8 bases fitting TRBD1. The receptor was isolated from a female donor in good health, enrolled as a control in a pregnancy study. The input for sequencing was CD4+ T cells from peripheral blood mononuclear cells, taken in the first trimester of pregnancy. This chain's CDR3 is CSVAAGWTGSRTDTQYF. CDR3 in DNA: TGCAGCGTCGCCGCCGGATGGACAGGGTCTCGGACAGATACGCAGTATTTT.